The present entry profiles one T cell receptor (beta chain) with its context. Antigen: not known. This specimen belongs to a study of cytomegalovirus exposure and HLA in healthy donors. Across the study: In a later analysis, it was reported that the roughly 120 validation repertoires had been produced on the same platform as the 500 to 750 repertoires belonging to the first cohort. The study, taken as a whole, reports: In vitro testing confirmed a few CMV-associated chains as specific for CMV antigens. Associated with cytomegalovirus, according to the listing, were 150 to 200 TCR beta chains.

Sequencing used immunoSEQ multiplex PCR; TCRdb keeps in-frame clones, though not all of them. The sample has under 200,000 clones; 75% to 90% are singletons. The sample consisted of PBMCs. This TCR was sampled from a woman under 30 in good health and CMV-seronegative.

The CDR3 region has the DNA TGCGCCAGCAGCCCACGACAGGGGGAAAGCCAAGAGACCCAGTACTTC. This gives the protein CASSPRQGESQETQYF. The rearrangement joins TRBV5-1 to TRBJ2-5; TRBD1 agrees at 9 bases. Germline-derived CDR1 and CDR2 are SGHRS and YFSETQ. V lost 4 bases and J lost 1; bases outside the gene matches: 8. This CDR3 has 16 amino acids.